A single T cell receptor (beta chain) is shown here with its context. Amplification used 60 Vbeta primers and 13 Jbeta primers. Libraries were prepared by immunoSEQ multiplex PCR; TCRdb keeps only in-frame clonotypes and omits some of them. Among about 150,000 clones, over 75% were seen once, and the ten largest hold 1.7%. The V gene lost 3 bases and the J gene lost 7 bases, with 7 bases spanning the gap. Germline V gene data show CDR1 as SEHNR and CDR2 as FQNEAQ (reference sequence). The CDR3 runs 12 residues. This sample is drawn from a study of cytomegalovirus exposure and HLA in healthy donors. The sequencing input was PBMCs. The genes are TRBV7-9 and TRBJ1-5; D remains ambiguous. The clonotype was recovered from a woman aged 30 to 39 in good health and CMV-seronegative. CDR3 residues: CASSLPGQPQHF. Here the CDR3 DNA reads TGTGCCAGCAGCTTGCCTGGCCAGCCCCAGCATTTT.